Below, 20 T cell receptor beta chains from the same sample are listed, as sequenced in a study of T cell repertoires in ileal Crohn's disease. Some clones are missing from TCRdb's copy, which holds only in-frame ones; the method was immunoSEQ multiplex PCR. The data show more than 13,000 clones, about three quarters seen once. The time point: neoterminal ileum biopsy at postoperative endoscopy, about 6 months after surgery. Input material: ileal tissue. The origin of the receptors is an adult with Crohn's disease.

The chain combines TRBV29-1 with TRBJ2-1, with unresolved D. This CDR3 region has 14 residues. Trimming pared 3 bases from V and 0 bases from J, leaving 9 bases between. The germline V gene has CDR1 SQVTM and CDR2 ANQGSEA. DNA of the CDR3: TGCAGCGTTGACGTCCCTTCCTCCTACAATGAGCAGTTCTTC. It yields the protein CSVDVPSSYNEQFF.

This rearrangement joins TRBV28 to TRBJ1-5; D is uncertain. V was shortened by 4 bases and J by 0 bases, with 10 bases between the two germline ends. Germline V gene sequence: CDR1 MDHEN, CDR2 SYDVKM. The CDR3 consists of 15 residues. Here the CDR3 DNA reads TGTGCCAGCAGTTCTGCGGCCGTTAGCAATCAGCCCCAGCATTTT. The encoded protein is CASSSAAVSNQPQHF.

J is TRBJ2-1 and V is TRBV4-2; 7 positions match TRBD2. V was clipped by 0 bases and J by 4 bases; unmatched bases: 12. This CDR3 contains 18 residues. Germline lookup yields CDR1 LGHNA and CDR2 YNFKEQ. The CDR3 region has the DNA TGTGCCAGCAGCCAAGAACCGGGGGGAGGCGGACGTTACAATGAGCAGTTCTTC. Translation gives CASSQEPGGGGRYNEQFF.

The chain uses TRBV30 and TRBJ2-3; D is possibly TRBD1 or TRBD2 (5 bases each). The CDR3 is 15 residues long. Germline CDR1 is GTSNPN and CDR2 is SVGIG (reference sequence). V shed 2 bases and J shed 1 base, with 13 bases lying between them. CDR3 nucleotides: TGTGCCTGGAGTCGAGGGACCGATCGCACAGATACGCAGTATTTT. Translating it yields CAWSRGTDRTDTQYF.

The chain employs TRBV11-2 and TRBJ1-1; D call uncertain. CDR1 is SGHAT, CDR2 FQNNGV, per germline. The ends were cut back, 5 bases at V and 12 bases at J, with 19 bases in the middle. CDR3 length equals 13 residues. The CDR3 reads CASSTQPDGDSFF. CDR3 nucleotide sequence: TGTGCCAGCAGCACACAGCCGGACGGTGATTCTTTCTTT.

This clone occurred a few times. V is TRBV28 and J is TRBJ1-5; no reliable D call. The germline V and J ends were trimmed by 4 bases and 6 bases, with 13 bases remaining between them. The germline V gene has CDR1 MDHEN and CDR2 SYDVKM. The CDR3 totals 14 residues. CDR3 region: CASSSGPFGQPQHF. CDR3 in DNA: TGTGCCAGCAGTTCTGGCCCTTTTGGTCAGCCCCAGCATTTT.

The chain is built from TRBV18 and TRBJ2-3; D may be TRBD2 (6 bases). Germline V gives CDR1 KGHSH, CDR2 LQKENI. This CDR3 is 16 amino acids long. V lost 5 bases, J lost 1 base, and 16 bases lay in between. Here the CDR3 reads CASSSATGGGTDTQYF. DNA for the CDR3: TGTGCCAGCTCATCAGCAACAGGAGGGGGCACAGATACGCAGTATTTT.

The chain carries TRBV18 and TRBJ2-7; D is ambiguous. This CDR3 region has 15 residues. V lost 3 bases, J lost 5 bases, and 17 bases lay in between. Per germline, CDR1 KGHSH and CDR2 LQKENI. The CDR3 sequence: CASSPTGGIAHEQYF. In DNA form, the CDR3 reads TGTGCCAGCTCACCTACGGGCGGAATCGCGCACGAGCAGTACTTC.

This chain joins TRBV19 and TRBJ1-6, with 9 positions matching TRBD1. V shed 3 bases, J shed 9 bases, and the junction held 3 bases outside the gene matches. CDR1 LNHDA and CDR2 SQIVND come from the germline V gene (reference sequence). The CDR3 runs 14 residues. CDR3 coding DNA: TGTGCCAGTAGTATCGAGACAGGGGGTTCACCCCTCCACTTT. Residues: CASSIETGGSPLHF.

The J gene is TRBJ2-7, the V gene TRBV2; maybe TRBD2 (5 bases). There are 16 residues in the CDR3. Trimming removed 1 base from V and 4 bases from J, with 17 bases in between. Germline V CDR1 and CDR2: SNHLY, FYNNEI. In nucleotides, the CDR3 is TGTGCCAGCAGTGAAGACGCGGTCTGGCGGGTTTACGAGCAGTACTTC. As protein: CASSEDAVWRVYEQYF.

This rearrangement joins TRBV18 to TRBJ2-7; 7 bases fit TRBD1. Germline CDR1 and CDR2: KGHSH and LQKENI. The CDR3 consists of 14 residues. Trimming removed 4 bases from V and 1 base from J; junction bases left unmatched: 4. The CDR3 protein is CASSRGQESYEQYF. DNA of the CDR3: TGTGCCAGCTCACGTGGACAGGAGTCCTACGAGCAGTACTTC.

The chain joins TRBV4-1 to TRBJ2-3; TRBD1 matches 10 bases. The CDR3 has 20 amino acids. Germline V gives CDR1 MGHRA, CDR2 YSYEKL. V lost 3 bases to trimming and J lost 0 bases; unmatched junction nucleotides: 15. The CDR3 DNA is TGCGCCAGCAGCCATCCGACAGGGGGCATGAGGGCTAAGAGCACAGATACGCAGTATTTT. It translates to CASSHPTGGMRAKSTDTQYF.

The gene calls are TRBV9 and TRBJ1-3; D possibly corresponds to TRBD1 (5 bases). Germline values: CDR1 SGDLS, CDR2 YYNGEE. The CDR3 is 16 amino acids. Deletions cut 0 bases from V and 0 bases from J, with 10 bases between. This CDR3 is CASSVAGILSGNTIYF. The CDR3, as DNA: TGTGCCAGCAGCGTAGCAGGGATCCTCTCTGGAAACACCATATATTTT.

The chain uses TRBV5-4 and TRBJ2-3; D ambiguous. The CDR3 length is 14 residues. Per the germline V gene, CDR1 is SGHNT and CDR2 is YYREEE (reference sequence). The V and J ends lost 0 bases and 0 bases respectively, with 5 bases between them. CDR3 nucleotide sequence: TGTGCCAGCAGCTTGGCCGGAAGCACAGATACGCAGTATTTT. It specifies CASSLAGSTDTQYF.

The chain couples TRBV5-4 to TRBJ2-3; 10 bases map to TRBD1. With V trimmed by 4 bases and J by 5 bases, 7 bases remained unmatched. Germline-derived CDR1 and CDR2 are SGHNT and YYREEE (reference sequence). This CDR3 comprises 15 residues. The CDR3 bases are TGTGCCAGCAGCACGCGGACAGGGGGTGTAGATACGCAGTATTTT. It is translated as CASSTRTGGVDTQYF. Based on the CDR3 plus reference TRBV5-4 and TRBJ2-3, the full variable domain is ETGVTQSPTHLIKTRGQQVTLRCSSQSGHNTVSWYQQALGQGPQFIFQYYREEENGRGNFPPRFSGLQFPNYSSELNVNALELDDSALYLCASSTRTGGVDTQYFGPGTRLTVL.

The chain links TRBV7-8 to TRBJ1-5; D may be TRBD1 (5 bases). The CDR3 has 16 residues. CDR1 is SGHVS and CDR2 is FQNEAQ in the germline V gene. Trimming removed 3 bases from V and 6 bases from J, with 18 bases in between. The CDR3 region has the DNA TGTGCCAGCAGCTTCTCAGAGTGGGGCATAGGTCAGCCCCAGCATTTT. Protein: CASSFSEWGIGQPQHF.

The gene calls are TRBV9 and TRBJ2-7; no definite D call. Trimming pared 0 bases from V and 6 bases from J, leaving 19 bases between. Germline V gene data show CDR1 as SGDLS and CDR2 as YYNGEE. The CDR3 spans 16 residues. DNA of the CDR3: TGTGCCAGCAGCGTAGGAAAGTCATCGGTGCCTTCCGAGCAGTACTTC. This translates into CASSVGKSSVPSEQYF.

The CDR3 region is CASSLAPRASGTDTQYF. The CDR3 coding sequence is TGTGCCAGCAGCTTAGCCCCGCGGGCTAGCGGTACAGATACGCAGTATTTT. The V call is TRBV7-2, the J call TRBJ2-3; 7 bases are shared with TRBD2. CDR1 is SGHTA, CDR2 FQGNSA, per germline. With V trimmed by 0 bases and J by 3 bases, 9 bases remained unmatched. This CDR3 spans 17 amino acids.

This chain uses TRBV7-2 with TRBJ2-7; D unclear. CDR3 length equals 11 residues. Trimming took 2 bases from V and 3 from J, leaving 2 bases between them. CDR1 SGHTA and CDR2 FQGNSA come from the germline V gene. The CDR3 loop is CASSLIYEQYF. The CDR3 nucleotides read TGTGCCAGCAGCTTAATCTACGAGCAGTACTTC.

In the case of this clone: Other DNA variants within this sample encode the same CDR3. The CDR3 DNA follows: TGTGCCAGCAGTGGGAACAGGGGGATCGGTCAGCCCCAGCATTTT. Amino acid sequence: CASSGNRGIGQPQHF. The chain is built from TRBV6-1 and TRBJ1-5; TRBD1 agrees at 8 bases. This CDR3 spans 15 amino acids. Losses at the gene ends were 4 bases for V and 6 bases for J; bases not matched to a gene: 8. From germline, CDR1 is MNHNS and CDR2 SASEGT.